What follows describes a single T cell receptor (beta chain). TCRdb fed the 5' RACE reads into MiXCR, producing one record per CDR3 protein. The table has roughly 140,000 distinct CDR3 sequences, 13% to 15% seen once. The sample originates from a study of T-cell memory formation after mild COVID-19. Trimming removed 5 bases at V and 4 bases at J, with 9 bases between. This CDR3 spans 12 amino acids. Germline CDR1 is MNHEY and CDR2 is SVGAGI. The source is an adult woman who had mild COVID-19 (a few samples of this study predate the infection). Cell type and time point are not known. This chain links TRBV6-5 with TRBJ2-7, with a weak D call TRBD2 (6 bases). Sequencing was carried out using PBMCs or a T cell subset sorted from them (not recorded which). The CDR3 DNA sequence: TGTGCCAGCAGTCACGGACTATACGAGCAGTACTTC. Translation: CASSHGLYEQYF.